The rows below give T cell receptor beta chains drawn from one sample of a study of cytomegalovirus exposure and HLA in healthy donors. The data were produced by immunoSEQ multiplex PCR, yet TCRdb's version contains in-frame clones alone and is incomplete. The sample includes 130,000 to 150,000 clones, about 82% seen only once; the top ten take 2.2%. The sample was PBMCs. Receptors were obtained from a man aged 25-40 years in good health and CMV-seronegative. CDR3s include the opening cysteine and the closing phenylalanine or tryptophan. Each record gives: V gene, clone size, CDR3 protein. Clone size is given for some rows only: seen once, a few or many times, or a class if the clone is expanded.

v_call: TRBV29-1
clone_size: NA
cdr3_aa: CSARDRTEVSIRTQYF

v_call: TRBV28
clone_size: NA
cdr3_aa: CAVLQGYTEAFF

v_call: TRBV6-5
clone_size: NA
cdr3_aa: CASSYTSGRNNEQFF

v_call: TRBV5-4
clone_size: NA
cdr3_aa: CASSLPAGTGSYEQYF

v_call: TRBV7-9
clone_size: NA
cdr3_aa: CASSLQGAEPDTQYF

v_call: TRBV6-5
clone_size: NA
cdr3_aa: CASSYRSTDTQYF

v_call: TRBV19
clone_size: once
cdr3_aa: CASSLAGGPYEQYF

v_call: TRBV5-1
clone_size: NA
cdr3_aa: CASSWASTEQFF

v_call: TRBV28
clone_size: NA
cdr3_aa: CASSSESYEQYF

v_call: TRBV7-9
clone_size: NA
cdr3_aa: CASSLRQGLDSPLHF

v_call: TRBV28
clone_size: NA
cdr3_aa: CASSFAPGTGGWDTEAFF

v_call: TRBV5-1
clone_size: NA
cdr3_aa: CASSSPAGNTIYF

v_call: TRBV19
clone_size: NA
cdr3_aa: CASRGHREQETQYF

v_call: TRBV4-1
clone_size: NA
cdr3_aa: CASSQEARGSYNEQFF

v_call: TRBV28
clone_size: NA
cdr3_aa: CASSSGTGGKNYGYTF

v_call: TRBV7-9
clone_size: NA
cdr3_aa: CASSRWAGAIGNEQFF

v_call: TRBV6-5
clone_size: NA
cdr3_aa: CATRGRGYNEQFF

v_call: TRBV5-1
clone_size: NA
cdr3_aa: CASSLGAGEKLFF

v_call: TRBV7-9
clone_size: NA
cdr3_aa: CASSAQDREGPYF

v_call: TRBV6-5
clone_size: NA
cdr3_aa: CASSSPGGRYNEQFF

v_call: TRBV19
clone_size: NA
cdr3_aa: CASSKQGLHTGELFF

v_call: TRBV6-1
clone_size: NA
cdr3_aa: CATRQQPSYEQYF

v_call: TRBV5-5
clone_size: NA
cdr3_aa: CASSFDRVGEQYF

v_call: TRBV29-1
clone_size: NA
cdr3_aa: CSVGLAGVVYEQYF

v_call: TRBV7-2
clone_size: NA
cdr3_aa: CASSRTSGIHNEQFF

v_call: TRBV2
clone_size: NA
cdr3_aa: CASMKGAAITPYEQYF

v_call: TRBV14
clone_size: NA
cdr3_aa: CASSPQASGRAPFF

v_call: TRBV7-9
clone_size: NA
cdr3_aa: CASSLHGLSGELFF

v_call: TRBV28
clone_size: few
cdr3_aa: CAIAQGAPSGANVLTF

v_call: TRBV4-1
clone_size: NA
cdr3_aa: CASSHIGGGEAQETQYF

v_call: TRBV11-2
clone_size: NA
cdr3_aa: CASSLSGFGHEQFF

v_call: TRBV15
clone_size: NA
cdr3_aa: CATSRGGGLSYGYTF

v_call: TRBV6-5
clone_size: NA
cdr3_aa: CASSYGRAQSTQYF

v_call: TRBV18
clone_size: NA
cdr3_aa: CASSPGTDYEQYF

v_call: TRBV5-1
clone_size: NA
cdr3_aa: CASSRFSGTGYKVNTEAFF

v_call: TRBV19
clone_size: few
cdr3_aa: CASSSGRGLGNQPQHF

v_call: TRBV7-9
clone_size: NA
cdr3_aa: CASSRGDSGLSYEQYF

v_call: TRBV29-1
clone_size: NA
cdr3_aa: CSVKGLAGVSYEQYF

v_call: TRBV6-5
clone_size: NA
cdr3_aa: CASSYGKQPQETQYF

v_call: TRBV18
clone_size: NA
cdr3_aa: CASSPQDRGYNSPLHF

v_call: TRBV5-6
clone_size: NA
cdr3_aa: CASSLAGQAGDYGYTF

v_call: TRBV11-3
clone_size: NA
cdr3_aa: CASSRTGIGTDTQYF

v_call: TRBV2
clone_size: NA
cdr3_aa: CAHGTSVDTQYF

v_call: TRBV4-1
clone_size: NA
cdr3_aa: CASSQESAATYSNQPQHF

v_call: TRBV15
clone_size: NA
cdr3_aa: CATSRDRQGYQPQHF

v_call: TRBV7-9
clone_size: NA
cdr3_aa: CASSQPGQGFGGYTF

v_call: TRBV19
clone_size: NA
cdr3_aa: CASLGEAGELFF

v_call: TRBV18
clone_size: NA
cdr3_aa: CASSPRTSGLTDTQYF

v_call: TRBV6-5
clone_size: NA
cdr3_aa: CASVRTGNTGELFF

v_call: TRBV5-1
clone_size: NA
cdr3_aa: CASSLLAGATYEQYF

v_call: TRBV5-4
clone_size: NA
cdr3_aa: CASSPNFSGNEQFF